This T cell receptor (beta chain) appears in the sequencing data of a study of T cell responses to AZD1222 COVID-19 vaccine. V lost 0 bases to trimming and J lost 0 bases; unmatched junction nucleotides: 11. Germline lookup yields CDR1 MGHRA and CDR2 YSYEKL. The CDR3 is 19 amino acids. Libraries were prepared by immunoSEQ multiplex PCR; TCRdb keeps only in-frame clonotypes and omits some of them. The sample holds some 130,000 clones, around 92% seen once. The J gene is TRBJ2-1, the V gene TRBV4-1; 7 bases fit TRBD2. The sequenced sample was peripheral blood, obtained 28 days after the second AZD1222 dose. The receptor's source is an adult who received the AZD1222 COVID-19 vaccine. The DNA for the CDR3 is TGCGCCAGCAGCCAAGATCTCGCTAGCGGTAGGAGCTCCTACAATGAGCAGTTCTTC. Its translation: CASSQDLASGRSSYNEQFF.